A single sample gave rise to the 23 T cell receptor beta chains below, sequenced in a study of blood T cell repertoires in COVID-19. Clones were read by immunoSEQ multiplex PCR, and TCRdb kept only the in-frame ones, dropping some. Of some 80,000 clones listed, about four fifths were seen once; the top ten hold around a third. Sequencing used peripheral blood. Every receptor here comes from a woman in her 70s with acute or convalescent COVID-19.

V is TRBV10-3 and J is TRBJ2-7; TRBD1 might be the D (6 bases). Per germline, CDR1 ENHRY and CDR2 SYGVKD. V was shortened by 4 bases and J by 4 bases, with 14 bases between the two germline ends. The CDR3 extends over 14 amino acids. The CDR3 protein is CAISVTGLGYEQYF. As DNA, the CDR3 is TGTGCCATCAGTGTTACAGGGTTAGGTTACGAGCAGTACTTC.

V usage is TRBV2 and J usage is TRBJ1-3; the match to TRBD1 covers 8 bases. Germline V lookup: CDR1 SNHLY, CDR2 FYNNEI. The V and J ends lost 7 bases and 7 bases, in that order; junction bases with no gene match: 6. This CDR3 is built from 13 residues. CDR3 sequence reads: CASKKDRANTIYF. As DNA, the CDR3 is TGTGCCAGCAAGAAGGACAGGGCTAACACCATATATTTT.

This clone has just one count. J is TRBJ2-1 and V is TRBV6-4, with D possibly matching TRBD2 (6 bases). Germline lookup yields CDR1 MRHNA and CDR2 SNTAGT. CDR3 length equals 13 residues. Trimming took 6 bases from V and 4 from J, leaving 10 bases between them. For the CDR3, the DNA is TGTGCCAGCAGCCTGACTAGTTACAATGAGCAGTTCTTC. Protein sequence: CASSLTSYNEQFF.

This clone has a single count. The gene calls are TRBV27 and TRBJ1-4; D is possibly TRBD1 (6 bases). This CDR3 contains 15 residues. V lost 6 bases, J lost 8 bases, and 19 bases lay in between. Germline loops: CDR1 MNHEY, CDR2 SMNVEV (reference sequence). The CDR3 region has the DNA TGTGCCAGCAGGGTAAATTACAGGGATGACGAAAAACTGTTTTTT. Translated, it gives CASRVNYRDDEKLFF.

The chain has TRBV18 and TRBJ1-3; 9 nucleotides line up with TRBD1. This CDR3 is 15 amino acids long. V shed 2 bases and J 8 bases; nucleotides not matched to a gene: 7. From germline, CDR1 is KGHSH and CDR2 LQKENI. CDR3 sequence: CASSPMTGGADTIYF. The CDR3 coding sequence is TGTGCCAGCTCACCAATGACAGGGGGTGCGGACACCATATATTTT.

In nucleotides, the CDR3 is TGTGCCTGGAGTGGGGGTGGGGGAGGGAAAGATACGCAGTATTTT. Encoded protein: CAWSGGGGGKDTQYF. The chain links TRBV30 to TRBJ2-3, with 7 bases identical to TRBD2. The length of the CDR3 is 15 residues. V lost 1 base, J lost 5 bases, and 9 bases stayed unmatched. In germline, CDR1 is GTSNPN, CDR2 SVGIG (reference sequence).

This clone was picked up one time. V gene TRBV7-3 combines with J gene TRBJ2-7; weak D call: TRBD2 (6 bases). Germline CDR1 and CDR2: SGHTA and FQGTGA. The CDR3 sequence is 15 residues long. The V end was cut by 1 base, the J end by 6 bases, with 16 bases between. DNA of the CDR3: TGTGCCAGCAGCTTAAGGGACGGGAGCCTCTCCGAGCAGTACTTC. Its translation is CASSLRDGSLSEQYF.

The chain carries TRBV15 and TRBJ2-3; TRBD1 aligns across 7 bases. V dropped 3 bases and J dropped 6; count of bases not matched to a gene: 6. In germline, CDR1 is LNHNV, CDR2 YYDKDF (reference sequence). This CDR3 contains 14 residues. The CDR3 nucleotides read TGTGCCACCAGCAGCGACAGGGCCCTCGATACGCAGTATTTT. Its protein is CATSSDRALDTQYF.

The rearrangement joins TRBV6-1 to TRBJ2-1; TRBD2 matches at 13 bases. Germline lookup yields CDR1 MNHNS and CDR2 SASEGT. Unmatched junction bases numbered 12, after V lost 4 bases and J lost 6 bases. The CDR3 covers 18 residues. CDR3 nucleotides: TGTGCCAGCAGTGGCCGGACTAGCGGGAGAACACCCCGCAATGAGCAGTTCTTC. Translating gives CASSGRTSGRTPRNEQFF.

In this sample, this clone turned up a few times. The CDR3 nucleotides are TGTGCCAGCAGCTTCCGGGACACACGATCACCCCTCCACTTT. Encoded protein: CASSFRDTRSPLHF. V is TRBV5-6 and J is TRBJ1-6; D possibly corresponds to TRBD1 (6 bases). CDR1 SGHDT and CDR2 YYEEEE come from the germline V gene. With 2 bases removed from V and 10 bases from J, the gap between germline ends came to 13 bases. The CDR3 has 14 amino acids.

This chain connects TRBV5-1 to TRBJ1-1; D might be TRBD1 (6 bases). This CDR3 region has 16 residues. Germline V gene lookup returns CDR1 SGHRS and CDR2 YFSETQ. V was shortened by 0 bases and J by 1 base, with 13 bases between the two germline ends. The CDR3 protein is CASSLEVGASNTEAFF. CDR3 bases: TGCGCCAGCAGCTTGGAAGTGGGGGCTTCGAACACTGAAGCTTTCTTT.

The chain couples TRBV7-2 to TRBJ2-2; TRBD1 matches 8 bases. This CDR3 has 15 amino acids. The trim removed 5 bases at V and 3 bases at J, leaving 5 bases unmatched. Germline V gives CDR1 SGHTA, CDR2 FQGNSA. Here the CDR3 reads CASSPMTGDTGELFF. DNA of the CDR3: TGTGCCAGCAGCCCCATGACAGGGGACACCGGGGAGCTGTTTTTT.

The V and J genes are TRBV20-1 and TRBJ2-5; 9 bases agree with TRBD2. CDR1 is DFQATT, CDR2 SNEGSKA, per germline (reference sequence). V shed 3 bases and J 7 bases; nucleotides not matched to a gene: 9. CDR3 length: 14 amino acids. The CDR3 protein is CSASLEREEGTQYF. CDR3 bases: TGCAGTGCTAGTCTTGAGCGGGAGGAGGGGACCCAGTACTTC.

V usage is TRBV6-6 and J usage is TRBJ1-2; tentative D call: TRBD1 (6 bases). Germline CDR1 reads MNHNY; CDR2 reads SVGAGI (reference sequence). The CDR3 contains 14 residues. The V and J ends lost 7 bases and 0 bases respectively, with 12 bases between them. CDR3 protein: CASTLGAANYGYTF. The CDR3 DNA sequence: TGTGCCAGCACCTTGGGGGCAGCTAACTATGGCTACACCTTC.

V is TRBV19 and J is TRBJ1-2; TRBD1 matches at 7 bases. This CDR3 comprises 16 residues. CDR1 and CDR2 (germline): LNHDA, SQIVND (reference sequence). Germline trimming cut 5 bases from V and 4 bases from J; bases unmatched to any gene: 13. For the CDR3, the DNA is TGTGCCAGTAGTGCTGGGACAGCCCAAGCTTTCTATGGCTACACCTTC. Protein sequence: CASSAGTAQAFYGYTF.

The V and J genes are TRBV5-1 and TRBJ2-5, with 7 bases fitting TRBD1. The J segment lost 1 base and the V segment lost 3 bases, leaving 9 bases of the junction unmatched. CDR3 length: 16 residues. Germline V gene lookup returns CDR1 SGHRS and CDR2 YFSETQ. In nucleotides, the CDR3 is TGCGCCAGCAGCTCTGGGGACAGCGAAATCCAAGAGACCCAGTACTTC. The encoded protein is CASSSGDSEIQETQYF.

The rearrangement uses TRBV6-1 and TRBJ2-1, with unresolved D. From germline, CDR1 is MNHNS and CDR2 SASEGT. The CDR3 length is 16 residues. Trimming left V 4 bases short and J 0 bases short, with 13 bases between. The CDR3 bases are TGTGCCAGCAGTGGAAACAGTCCAAACTCCTACAATGAGCAGTTCTTC. This gives the protein CASSGNSPNSYNEQFF.

The genes are TRBV19 and TRBJ2-1, with 9 bases identical to TRBD2. Per germline, CDR1 LNHDA and CDR2 SQIVND (reference sequence). Losses at the gene ends were 9 bases for V and 5 bases for J; bases not matched to a gene: 11. The CDR3 contains 15 residues. The CDR3 coding sequence is TGTGCCAGCTCACCTATAGCGGGAGTCGACAATGAGCAGTTCTTC. It codes for CASSPIAGVDNEQFF.

This CDR3 is CASSLLDSLNDEQYF. The CDR3 DNA reads as TGTGCCAGCAGCTTACTGGACAGTCTTAATGACGAGCAGTACTTC. The chain is built from TRBV5-6 and TRBJ2-7; weak D call: TRBD1 (6 bases). The CDR3 extends over 15 amino acids. The V end was cut by 2 bases, the J end by 5 bases, with 17 bases between. Per germline, CDR1 SGHDT and CDR2 YYEEEE.

V and J are TRBV19 and TRBJ1-1, with 8 nucleotides matching TRBD1. Germline lookup yields CDR1 LNHDA and CDR2 SQIVND (reference sequence). The CDR3 spans 16 residues. The V gene end was trimmed by 6 bases and the J gene end by 0 bases; junction bases not matched to a gene: 9. As DNA, the CDR3 is TGTGCCAGTAGGGCCCGACAGGGGAGGGTGAACACTGAAGCTTTCTTT. Its translation is CASRARQGRVNTEAFF.

The rearrangement links TRBV4-1 to TRBJ2-3; TRBD2 is a possible D gene (7 bases). Germline V gene data show CDR1 as MGHRA and CDR2 as YSYEKL. CDR3 length: 17 residues. Between the trimmed V and J ends, which lost 7 bases and 5 bases, there was a span of 25 bases. The CDR3 DNA reads as TGCGCCAGCACAAAAGGGGGAGGCGGGGGAGCCCAAGATACGCAGTATTTT. Protein sequence: CASTKGGGGGAQDTQYF.

This clone occurred once. The chain has TRBV19 and TRBJ1-4; maybe TRBD1 (6 bases). The CDR3 has 13 residues. Looked up from germline, CDR1 is LNHDA and CDR2 is SQIVND (reference sequence). V was trimmed by 5 bases and J by 6 bases, leaving 10 bases between them. The CDR3 DNA reads TGTGCCAGTAGTGGGGGACACCATGAAAAACTGTTTTTT. This encodes CASSGGHHEKLFF.

CDR3 residues: CASSLASRALSYEQYF. The CDR3 bases are TGTGCCAGCAGCTTAGCGTCGCGGGCGCTCTCCTACGAGCAGTACTTC. The V call is TRBV7-9, the J call TRBJ2-7; the D gene is possibly TRBD2 (5 bases). CDR1 and CDR2 from the germline V gene are SEHNR and FQNEAQ (reference sequence). V shed 0 bases and J shed 0 bases, with 12 bases lying between them. CDR3 length: 16 residues.